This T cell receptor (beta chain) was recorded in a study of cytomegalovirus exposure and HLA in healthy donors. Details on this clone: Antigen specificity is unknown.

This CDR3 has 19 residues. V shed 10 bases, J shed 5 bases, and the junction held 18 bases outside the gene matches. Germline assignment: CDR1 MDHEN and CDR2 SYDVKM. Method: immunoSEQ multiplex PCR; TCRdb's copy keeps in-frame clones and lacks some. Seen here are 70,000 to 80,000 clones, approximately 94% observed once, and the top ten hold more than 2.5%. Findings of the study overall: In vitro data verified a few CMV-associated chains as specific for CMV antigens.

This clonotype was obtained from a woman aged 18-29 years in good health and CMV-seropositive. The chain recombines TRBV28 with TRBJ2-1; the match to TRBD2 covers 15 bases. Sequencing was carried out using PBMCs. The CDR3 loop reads CAIREYSGLAGGINNEQFF. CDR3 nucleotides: TGTGCCATCAGAGAATACTCGGGACTAGCGGGAGGAATAAACAATGAGCAGTTCTTC.